The 10 T cell receptor beta chains below all came from one sample that was sequenced in a study of T-cell memory formation after mild COVID-19. TCRdb redid the calling of the 5' RACE reads with MiXCR, one entry per CDR3 protein. The sample lists about 400,000 distinct CDR3 sequences; about a quarter were seen once. The material sequenced was PBMCs or a T cell subset sorted from them (not recorded which). The source is an adult woman who had mild COVID-19 (a few samples of this study predate the infection). Cell type and time point are not known.

There are a few counts of this clonotype. The gene calls are TRBV7-9 and TRBJ1-2; no clear D gene. With 6 bases removed from V and 4 bases from J, the gap between germline ends came to 12 bases. Germline V CDR1 and CDR2: SEHNR, FQNEAQ (reference sequence). The CDR3 is made up of 13 amino acids. CDR3 sequence reads: CASSPVRPYGYTF. The CDR3 bases are TGTGCCAGCAGTCCCGTAAGGCCCTATGGCTACACCTTC.

Ten or more counts support this clonotype. This sequence joins TRBV7-8 and TRBJ2-1, with 13 bases identical to TRBD2. Germline assignment: CDR1 SGHVS and CDR2 FQNEAQ. The V and J ends lost 3 bases and 6 bases, in that order; junction bases with no gene match: 5. This CDR3 is built from 16 residues. CDR3 in amino acids: CASSFGLAGAGNEQFF. As DNA, the CDR3 is TGTGCCAGCAGCTTCGGACTAGCGGGAGCTGGCAATGAGCAGTTCTTC.

This chain joins TRBV10-3 and TRBJ2-5; D is unclear. Trimming left V 8 bases short and J 5 bases short, with 9 bases between. The CDR3 is made up of 11 amino acids. CDR1 is ENHRY, CDR2 SYGVKD, per germline. The CDR3 coding sequence is TGTGCCATCCGCCACACGGAGACCCAGTACTTC. Protein: CAIRHTETQYF.

This clonotype was recorded a few times. The chain has TRBV5-3 and TRBJ2-1, with a weak D call TRBD2 (6 bases). TRBV5-3 is recorded as an ORF, its role being uncertain. The CDR3 length is 19 residues. Trimming took 5 bases from V and 5 from J, leaving 29 bases between them. The CDR3 sequence is CARSSRALNRDLLNNEQFF. For the CDR3, the DNA is TGTGCCAGAAGTTCCCGGGCCCTAAACCGGGACTTGTTAAACAATGAGCAGTTCTTC.

The chain joins TRBV2 to TRBJ2-1; TRBD2 agrees at 7 bases. Germline-derived CDR1 and CDR2 are SNHLY and FYNNEI. The CDR3 totals 15 residues. Trimming cost V 1 base and J 4 bases; bases outside gene matches: 4. The CDR3 region is CASSEGLAKYNEQFF. CDR3 nucleotide sequence: TGTGCCAGCAGTGAAGGACTAGCAAAGTACAATGAGCAGTTCTTC.

This clonotype was counted only a few times. The chain uses TRBV4-2 and TRBJ2-3, with 8 bases aligning to TRBD2. Trimming at V came to 3 bases and at J to 1 base, leaving 6 bases not matched to a gene. Germline CDR1 and CDR2: LGHNA and YNFKEQ. CDR3 length: 16 amino acids. The CDR3 loop reads CASSQKAGERTDTQYF. CDR3 bases: TGTGCCAGCAGCCAGAAAGCGGGGGAGCGCACAGATACGCAGTATTTT.

The chain combines TRBV7-2 with TRBJ1-2; unclear D gene. Trimming removed 5 bases at V and 1 base at J, with 11 bases between. This CDR3 is 14 amino acids long. CDR1 and CDR2 (germline): SGHTA, FQGNSA. CDR3 sequence (DNA): TGTGCCAGCAGCCCCCAGACGGGTAACTATGGCTACACCTTC. Protein: CASSPQTGNYGYTF.

In this sample, this clonotype turned up a few times. The chain combines TRBV24-1 with TRBJ2-1, with 8 bases lining up with TRBD2. V was pared by 6 bases and J by 10 bases, with 7 bases of the junction left unmatched. Germline V lookup: CDR1 KGHDR, CDR2 SFDVKD. The CDR3 consists of 13 residues. The chain's CDR3 is CATSWLAGSEQFF. DNA of the CDR3: TGTGCCACCAGTTGGCTAGCGGGTTCCGAGCAGTTCTTC.

This clonotype has just a few counts. The chain joins TRBV7-8 to TRBJ2-1; weak D call: TRBD2 (5 bases). V lost 0 bases, J lost 5 bases, and 8 bases lay in between. Per the germline V gene, CDR1 is SGHVS and CDR2 is FQNEAQ. The CDR3 extends over 14 amino acids. The CDR3 DNA follows: TGTGCCAGCAGCTTAGCGGGAGTGGACAATGAGCAGTTCTTC. It translates to CASSLAGVDNEQFF.

This clonotype was picked up many times. The chain couples TRBV11-2 to TRBJ2-1; 11 positions match TRBD2. The CDR3 has 16 amino acids. Germline values: CDR1 SGHAT, CDR2 FQNNGV. Trimming at V came to 2 bases and at J to 3 bases, leaving 3 bases not matched to a gene. The CDR3 sequence is CASSLPGLAGYNEQFF. CDR3 nucleotide sequence: TGTGCCAGCAGCTTACCAGGACTAGCGGGCTACAATGAGCAGTTCTTC.